The present TCR beta chain was sequenced within a study of cytomegalovirus exposure and HLA in healthy donors. Study-wide results and limits: The likely explanation for a cluster of highly shared sequence variants was sequencing artifact. Further analysis, carried out later, found HLA-associated TCR beta chains more clonally expanded than equally common other chains.

The PCR had 60 Vbeta and 13 Jbeta primers. Sequencing used immunoSEQ multiplex PCR; TCRdb keeps in-frame clones, though not all of them. The data show under 200,000 clones, with 70% to 90% seen just once and 0.7% to 0.95% held by the top ten. The CDR3 has 13 residues. The germline V gene encodes CDR1 SGHNT and CDR2 YYREEE (reference sequence). The ends were cut back, 0 bases at V and 3 bases at J, with 6 bases in the middle. For this clone: Its matching antigen is unknown.

Healthy bone marrow donors made up the donor group. The source is a woman aged 18-29 years in good health and CMV-seronegative. Sequenced sample: PBMCs. The V call is TRBV5-4, the J call TRBJ1-2; D possibly corresponds to TRBD1 (5 bases). The CDR3 nucleotides are TGTGCCAGCAGCTTGGAACAGGACTATGGCTACACCTTC. This gives the protein CASSLEQDYGYTF.